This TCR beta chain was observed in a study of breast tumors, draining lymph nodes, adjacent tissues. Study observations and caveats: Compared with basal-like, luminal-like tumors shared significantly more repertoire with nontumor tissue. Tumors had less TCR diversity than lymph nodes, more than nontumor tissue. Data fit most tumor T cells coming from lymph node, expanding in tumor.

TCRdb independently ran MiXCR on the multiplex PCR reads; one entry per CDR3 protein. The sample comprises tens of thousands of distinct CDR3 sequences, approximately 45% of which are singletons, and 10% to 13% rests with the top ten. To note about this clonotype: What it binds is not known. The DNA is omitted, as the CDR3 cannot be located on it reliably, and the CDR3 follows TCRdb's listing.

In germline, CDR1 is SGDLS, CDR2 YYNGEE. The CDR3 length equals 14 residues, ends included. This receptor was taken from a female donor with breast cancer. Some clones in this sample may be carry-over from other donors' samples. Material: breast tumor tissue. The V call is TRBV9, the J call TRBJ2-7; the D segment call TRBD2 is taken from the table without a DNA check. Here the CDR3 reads CACSVESSEYEQYF.